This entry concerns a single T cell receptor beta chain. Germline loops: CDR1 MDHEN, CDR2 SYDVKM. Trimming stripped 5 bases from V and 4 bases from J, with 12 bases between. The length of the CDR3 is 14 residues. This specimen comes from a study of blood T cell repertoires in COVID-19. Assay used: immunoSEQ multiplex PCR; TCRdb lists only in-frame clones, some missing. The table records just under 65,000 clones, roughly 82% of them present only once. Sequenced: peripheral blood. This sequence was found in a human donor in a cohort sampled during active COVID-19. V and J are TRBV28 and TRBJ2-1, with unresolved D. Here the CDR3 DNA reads TGTGCCAGCAGTATCCCCACCGGGTACAATGAGCAGTTCTTC. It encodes CASSIPTGYNEQFF.